These 13 T cell receptor beta chains were all obtained from the same sample, sequenced in a study of breast tumors, draining lymph nodes, adjacent tissues. Samples came from axillary lymph nodes draining the breast cancer. One entry per CDR3 protein, called by TCRdb with MiXCR from the multiplex PCR reads. The sample includes 150,000 to 200,000 distinct CDR3 sequences, around 33% seen only once; the top ten take approximately 3.9%. The sample taken for sequencing was axillary lymph node tissue. These receptors all come from a female donor with breast cancer. Some clones in this sample may be carry-over from other donors' samples.

For this clonotype: It may be a read error: a sequence one base away is much more abundant. V usage is TRBV28 and J usage is TRBJ1-4; no firm D call. CDR1 is MDHEN and CDR2 is SYDVKM in the germline V gene. The CDR3 sequence is 12 residues long. Trimming removed 8 bases from V and 8 bases from J, with 12 bases in between. CDR3 loop: CASLSDVEKLFF. CDR3 nucleotide sequence: TGTGCCAGCCTGTCGGACGTAGAAAAACTGTTTTTT.

This clonotype occurred many times. The V gene is TRBV9, the J gene TRBJ2-2; no reliable D call. The V gene lost 0 bases and the J gene lost 6 bases, with 9 bases spanning the gap. Germline lookup yields CDR1 SGDLS and CDR2 YYNGEE. The CDR3 length is 14 residues. For the CDR3, the DNA is TGTGCCAGCAGCGTAGATGACGGAGCCGGGGAGCTGTTTTTT. Translation: CASSVDDGAGELFF.

This clonotype was observed at least ten times. The chain carries TRBV20-1 and TRBJ2-7; a possible D gene is TRBD1 (5 bases). Deletions cut 7 bases from V and 6 bases from J, with 22 bases between. This CDR3 contains 14 residues. In germline, CDR1 is DFQATT, CDR2 SNEGSKA (reference sequence). CDR3 region: CSVSRGNTHPEQYF. In nucleotides, the CDR3 is TGCAGTGTTAGTAGGGGCAACACCCACCCCGAGCAGTACTTC.

The chain has TRBV6-2 or TRBV6-3 and TRBJ2-1; 9 nucleotides line up with TRBD2. The CDR3 has 14 amino acids. Germline V CDR1 and CDR2: MNHEY, SVGEGT. V was pared by 5 bases and J by 5 bases, with 4 bases of the junction left unmatched. The CDR3 DNA is TGTGCCAGCAGTGTCCTAGCGGGGAACAATGAGCAGTTCTTC. This sequence encodes CASSVLAGNNEQFF.

This clonotype was seen at least ten times. An end of the junction does not agree with germline; a read error may underlie this. The V and J genes are TRBV7-7 and TRBJ2-3; D is possibly TRBD2 (5 bases). The CDR3 has 15 residues. CDR1 and CDR2 (germline): SSHAT, FNYEAQ (reference sequence). CDR3 bases: TGTGCTAGCATCCCGGACTGGGAAAAAGAAGATACGCAGTATTTT. As protein: CASIPDWEKEDTQYF.

In regard to this clonotype: One end of the junction fails to match germline, which may point to a read error. The rearrangement links TRBV3-1 to TRBJ1-3, with D uncertain. CDR1 is LGHDT and CDR2 is YNNKEL in the germline V gene (reference sequence). The CDR3 contains 14 residues. CDR3 sequence reads: CPSSQGFSRNTIYF. The CDR3 bases are TGTCCCAGCAGCCAAGGTTTCTCTAGAAACACCATATATTTT.

At least ten counts were recorded for this clonotype. V and J are TRBV4-1 and TRBJ2-7; D perhaps matches TRBD2 (5 bases). In germline, CDR1 is MGHRA, CDR2 YSYEKL. The CDR3 has 14 residues. Deletions cut 1 base from V and 0 bases from J, with 7 bases between. CDR3 protein: CASSQVGSSYEQYF. The CDR3 DNA reads as TGCGCCAGCAGCCAAGTAGGGAGCTCCTACGAGCAGTACTTC.

This clonotype was recorded at least ten times. The chain is built from TRBV7-9 and TRBJ2-5, with TRBD1 matching over 8 bases. The CDR3 extends over 14 amino acids. J gave up 5 bases and V 5 bases, and 7 bases lay outside the gene matches. Germline assignment: CDR1 SEHNR and CDR2 FQNEAQ (reference sequence). The CDR3 loop is CASSPRQGTETQYF. CDR3 in DNA: TGTGCCAGCAGCCCACGACAGGGGACGGAGACCCAGTACTTC.

This clonotype was recorded once. The rearrangement uses TRBV5-1 and TRBJ2-3; 12 nucleotides match TRBD2. The CDR3 length is 17 residues. CDR1 SGHRS and CDR2 YFSETQ come from the germline V gene. The V segment lost 0 bases and the J segment 2 bases; nucleotides outside the gene matches: 4. The CDR3 DNA sequence: TGCGCCAGCAGCTTGGAACTAGCGGGGGGACCCACAGATACGCAGTATTTT. Protein product: CASSLELAGGPTDTQYF.

The sample holds one count of this clonotype. The V call is TRBV4-1, the J call TRBJ2-5; 7 bases match TRBD1. There are 14 residues in the CDR3. Germline CDR1 and CDR2: MGHRA and YSYEKL. The V segment lost 8 bases and the J segment 2 bases; nucleotides outside the gene matches: 8. CDR3 sequence reads: CASRDRGRQETQYF. CDR3 coding DNA: TGCGCCAGCCGGGACAGAGGACGTCAAGAGACCCAGTACTTC.

V is TRBV11-3 and J is TRBJ2-3, with TRBD2 identical over 9 bases. V shed 3 bases, J shed 5 bases, and the junction held 6 bases outside the gene matches. The CDR3 length is 15 residues. Germline V gene sequence: CDR1 SGHNT, CDR2 YENEEA. CDR3 protein: CASSFAGGPEDTQYF. CDR3 sequence (DNA): TGTGCCAGCAGCTTCGCGGGAGGGCCTGAAGATACGCAGTATTTT. Looking up the rest from reference TRBV11-3 and TRBJ2-3 gives the full variable domain: EAGVVQSPRYKIIEKKQPVAFWCNPISGHNTLYWYLQNLGQGPELLIRYENEEAVDDSQLPKDRFSAERLKGVDSTLKIQPAELGDSAVYLCASSFAGGPEDTQYFGPGTRLTVL.

This clonotype was detected ten times or more. The J gene is TRBJ1-3, the V gene TRBV7-9; no clear D gene. This CDR3 is built from 17 residues. The V end was cut by 5 bases, the J end by 0 bases, with 17 bases between. Germline lookup yields CDR1 SEHNR and CDR2 FQNEAQ (reference sequence). The CDR3 spells CASSTRPMTISGNTIYF. CDR3 bases: TGTGCCAGCAGCACGAGACCAATGACGATCTCTGGAAACACCATATATTTT.

About this clonotype itself: A read error may produce the germline difference seen at one junction end. The chain employs TRBV11-2 and TRBJ2-7; no definite D call. From germline, CDR1 is SGHAT and CDR2 FQNNGV. This CDR3 region has 13 residues. The CDR3 sequence: CASRLFSSYEQYF. DNA of the CDR3: TGTGCCAGCAGGCTCTTTAGCTCCTACGAGCAATACTTC.